This TCR beta chain was observed in a study of blood T cell repertoires in COVID-19. Germline lookup yields CDR1 SNHLY and CDR2 FYNNEI. The CDR3 runs 14 residues. V shed 4 bases and J shed 5 bases, with 14 bases lying between them. The assay was immunoSEQ multiplex PCR, and TCRdb's table has in-frame clones only and misses some. This table holds around 210,000 clones, around 81% found once. The chain combines TRBV2 with TRBJ1-1; perhaps TRBD1 as D (5 bases). Sequenced sample: peripheral blood. This receptor was obtained from a woman between 65 and 79 years old with acute or convalescent COVID-19. The CDR3 sequence: CASSVQGAGTEAFF. CDR3 DNA: TGTGCCAGCAGTGTTCAGGGCGCGGGGACTGAAGCTTTCTTT.